A single T cell receptor (beta chain) is shown here with its context. No antigen is known for it. No base-level quality is on record; no much larger clone is a single base apart. Another Seattle source contributed samples from volunteer blood donors who had recovered from COVID-19. Whole blood was collected in K2EDTA tubes by collaborating institutions according to the institutions' own protocols. Collaborator samples were shipped for TCRbeta analysis as frozen whole blood, isolated PBMCs, or DNA extracted from either sample type. This entry comes from a study of blood T cell repertoires in COVID-19 (dated by TCRdb to the early 2020s). Regarding the study in general: Collaborator samples came from the United States, Italy and Spain and covered acute and convalescent phases of COVID-19. A de-identified subject ID, COVID-19 status, age in years and sex were almost always included in the sample metadata. Deeply sampled blood TCRbeta repertoires from subjects exposed to, actively infected with, or recovered from COVID-19 were included in the dataset. The samples were drawn from the first 160 participants of the ongoing ImmuneRACE study and from 1,254 subjects provided by 6 global collaborators. The repertoires were released in a freely available public database meant as a resource for research on the immune response to SARS-CoV-2. Where available, HLA class I and class II types were obtained from metadata supplied by the sample provider rather than from assay-based typing. The material from the prospective study consisted of cDNA or gDNA derived from T cells, B-cell-depleted T cells, or PBMCs.

The germline V gene (reference sequence) sets CDR1 to MNHEY and CDR2 to SMNVEV. The germline ends are 20 bases apart after V is trimmed by 2 bases and J by 7 bases. The CDR3 covers 17 residues, taking in both the cysteine and the phenylalanine. The DNA shown is the 51-base CDR3, in frame from base 1. Results and caveats for the whole study, not just this receptor: How much clinical and demographic metadata was included differed by source and by participant, and the metadata was provided uncurated.

TCRbeta CDR3 regions were amplified from genomic DNA by means of the immunoSEQ Assay, a bias-controlled multiplex PCR. Per the source publication's procedure: The number of nucleated cells in each sample was estimated by amplification of reference gene primers within the assay. To quantify the absolute abundance of each unique TCRbeta CDR3 rearrangement, sequence reads were collapsed and filtered. For each sample, productive Simpson clonality was calculated by taking the square root of Simpson's diversity index across productive rearrangements. The source is immuneACCESS, and TCRdb retained only in-frame sequences with V and J called. Part of the clones is not carried over; for the studies checked, unresolved V genes explain less than half of this, and the remainder is unexplained. V and J calls and clone size come straight from that table; D and trimming were deduced from the DNA. The table for this sample lists 150,000 to 200,000 clones; approximately 82% of them were counted only once. The ten largest account for approximately 18% of the sample.

Recombination connected TRBV27 to TRBJ1-4; D gene: possibly TRBD1, on 5 matching bases. The source material was peripheral blood. The clonotype was recovered from a woman between 65 and 79 years old who had recovered from COVID-19. The DNA reads as follows: TGTGCCAGCAGTTTACGGGGGGGACCTCTCGGGAGTGAAAAACTGTTTTTT. Translation gives CASSLRGGPLGSEKLFF.